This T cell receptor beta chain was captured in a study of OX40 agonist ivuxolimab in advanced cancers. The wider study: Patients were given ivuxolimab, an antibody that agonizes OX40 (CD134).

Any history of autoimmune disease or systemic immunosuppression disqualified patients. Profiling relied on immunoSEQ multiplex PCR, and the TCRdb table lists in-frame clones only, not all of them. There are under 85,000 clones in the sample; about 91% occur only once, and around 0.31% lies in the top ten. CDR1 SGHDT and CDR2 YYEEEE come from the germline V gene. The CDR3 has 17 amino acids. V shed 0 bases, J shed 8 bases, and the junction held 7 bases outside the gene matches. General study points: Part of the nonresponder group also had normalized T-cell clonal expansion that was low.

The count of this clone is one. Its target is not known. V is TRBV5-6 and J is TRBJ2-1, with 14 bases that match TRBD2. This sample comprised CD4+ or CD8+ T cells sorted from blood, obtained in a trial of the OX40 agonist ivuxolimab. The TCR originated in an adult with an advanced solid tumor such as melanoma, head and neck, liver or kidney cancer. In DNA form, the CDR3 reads TGTGCCAGCAGCTTGGTGACTAGCGGGAGGGATCTGGATGAGCAGTTCTTC. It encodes CASSLVTSGRDLDEQFF.